The following is a TCR beta chain sequence with its context. Its antigen specificity is not known. It has no much larger one-base neighbor in the sample; base qualities were not kept. The donors were roughly 38 Caucasian individuals from Russia, aged roughly 6 to 100 years, who were systemically healthy. Roughly 10 milliliters of peripheral blood were collected from each donor into EDTA-treated Vacutainer tubes. Ficoll-Paque density-gradient centrifugation was used to isolate PBMCs, with at least 6 million per sample. Total RNA was extracted from PBMCs with Trizol reagent, with at least 5.5 micrograms obtained per sample. For every donor, flow cytometry on a PBMC aliquot measured the percentage of naive CD45RAhigh/CD27high T cells. The entry originates in a study of blood T cells in healthy people across ages (dated by TCRdb to the mid-2010s). In terms of the full investigation: In model experiments, template switching captured about one uniquely barcoded TCR beta cDNA molecule for every two T cells. To track age-related changes in TCR beta repertoire diversity, the study relied on deep sequencing normalized with unique cDNA molecular identifiers. For two donors (one aged 18 to 29 and one aged 80 or older), the study analyzed two additional independent replicas of 1 million unique cDNA reads from the same blood draw. The donors were split into four age groups: young (average approximately 16 years), middle-aged (roughly 39), aged (roughly 65) and long-lived (approximately 80).

General conclusions and limits of the study: Estimates of total diversity based on one million sequenced T cells were regarded as lower bounds and as underestimates. The percentage of naive T cells measured by flow cytometry correlated strongly with observed TCR beta diversity. Compared with the aged group, more naive CD4+ T cells, fewer expanded clones and increased TCR diversity were shown by the long-lived group, suggesting age selection. The CMV infection status of donors was not known, potentially confounding age-related changes in expanded clonotypes. Observed TCR beta diversity per million T cells fell roughly linearly with age, and a significant reduction was already apparent by age roughly 40. Since profiling was done on bulk unsorted PBMCs, naive and antigen-experienced compartments could not be conclusively compared.

The CDR3, from cysteine to phenylalanine, totals 15 residues. The sequence is cut down to CDR3 DNA, 45 bases in frame from base 1. The junction shows trimming of 6 bases on V and 0 bases on J, plus 8 bases between the germline ends. CDR1 and CDR2, per the germline V gene, are KGHDR and SFDVKD. Library creation used 5' RACE. The sequencer was an Illumina HiSeq 2500. A second about 7 to 12 cycle PCR used a sample-barcoded 5' primer and a J-beta primer mix. A unique molecular identifier was introduced onto each TCR beta cDNA molecule by a template-switch 5' adaptor carrying 12 random nucleotides. Each sample yielded at least 2.5 million CDR3-containing paired-end reads. The Mint cDNA synthesis kit, primed by a TRBC-specific oligonucleotide, was used to synthesize first-strand cDNA from all RNA. Following uracil-DNA glycosylase treatment, all cDNA underwent a first 18-cycle PCR with the universal primers M1SS and BC2_uni_R. Processing in the source paper ran as follows. For normalization, 1 million high-quality reads, each with a distinct molecular identifier, were randomly selected from each sample. Reads sharing molecular identifiers were discarded rather than binned into consensus sequences. MiTCR, run with a Q25 quality threshold and the strictest error-elimination algorithm, handled CDR3 identification, clonotype clustering and error correction. A nonparametric unseen species model with Euler transformation was used to estimate lower-bound total TCR beta diversity. In TCRdb, the public reads were trimmed at Q25 with fastp and aligned with MiXCR, with productive beta chains retained. Identical CDR3 proteins give one entry, which carries the most common genes and DNA. The authors' filters were not applied to this entry. This sample holds hundreds of thousands of distinct CDR3 sequences; 20% to 30% were observed only once. Roughly 9% of the sample comes from the top ten.

This sample also appeared in a second study, on T cells of mothers and their children. Per that second paper: The donors were nine systemically healthy Caucasian individuals, made up of three mothers and their six children. cDNA synthesis consumed the entire amount of extracted RNA, loaded at approximately 1.6 ug RNA in each 15 ul reaction. In the second PCR, sample barcodes and 2-4 random nucleotides were introduced via the M1S primer. More than 9.5 million TCR beta CDR3 reads were obtained from each mother, and roughly 3 million reads were obtained from each child. In both related and unrelated pairs, thymic selection shapes the output of TCR recombination in a similar way, with inherited differences having only a minor effect. Related mother-child pairs always showed normalized repertoire overlap that was slightly higher than in unrelated mother-child pairs, though the difference was never significant. Persistent microchimeric T cell clones were not detected, at a sensitivity of around 99 clones per million clonotypes. In the study, deep NGS was used to compare the TCR beta repertoires of mothers and children, and features distinguishing related mother-child pairs from unrelated individuals were sought. Mothers averaged 40 +/- 4 years of age and children averaged around 10 +/- 4 years. After adapter ligation with NEBNext reagents, the libraries were sequenced on Illumina HiSeq 2000 with 100+100 nt paired-end reads. To prevent cross-contamination, the mother and child libraries were prepared a month apart and were sequenced in separate runs. Between roughly 500,000 and 2,300,000 distinct TCR beta clonotypes were identified per donor. Naive TCR beta clonotypes were estimated from low-frequency clonotypes matched to each donor's FACS-determined naive share, without sorting.

This TCR was recovered from a boy between 10 and 17 years old in good health. The sample was blood. The chain uses TRBV24-1 and TRBJ2-6; the D gene identity is not certain. The CDR3 amino acid sequence is: CATSSRHSGANVLTF. The DNA sequence is as follows: TGTGCCACCAGTTCCAGGCACTCTGGGGCCAACGTCCTGACTTTC.